The 6 T cell receptor beta chains below were found in one sample sequenced in a study of CD8 T cells in ankylosing spondylitis. TCRdb passed the 5' RACE reads through MiXCR, listing each CDR3 protein once. Here the sample spans 150,000 to 200,000 distinct CDR3 sequences, 11% being singletons. The sequencing input was blood, either unsorted or a sorted T cell fraction (not recorded which). The source is a male donor with ankylosing spondylitis or in good health (not recorded which).

This clonotype was detected many times. The DNA for the CDR3 is TGTGCCAGCAGCGACGGGACTAGCTCCTACGAGCAGTACTTC. Protein sequence: CASSDGTSSYEQYF. The V and J genes are TRBV5-6 and TRBJ2-7, with 8 bases fitting TRBD2. The CDR3 loop spans 14 amino acids. The germline gives CDR1 SGHDT, CDR2 YYEEEE. J gave up 0 bases and V 4 bases, and 3 bases lay outside the gene matches.

This chain links TRBV14 with TRBJ2-7; D unresolved. Germline V gene lookup returns CDR1 SGHDN and CDR2 FVKESK. The V end lost 1 base, the J end lost 2 bases, and 0 bases lay between the germline ends. The CDR3 contains 11 residues. CDR3 nucleotide sequence: TGTGCCAGCAGCCAAGCCTACGAGCAGTACTTC. It specifies CASSQAYEQYF.

The J gene is TRBJ1-5, the V gene TRBV4-2; D is ambiguous. Trimming took 0 bases from V and 5 from J, leaving 11 bases between them. Germline CDR1 reads LGHNA; CDR2 reads YNFKEQ. The CDR3 sequence is 15 residues long. CDR3 nucleotides: TGTGCCAGCAGCCAAGATTGGAACCGGGATCAGCCCCAGCATTTT. Protein: CASSQDWNRDQPQHF.

The J gene is TRBJ2-1, the V gene TRBV6-5, with TRBD2 matching 7 bases. This CDR3 comprises 14 residues. V shed 2 bases and J 9 bases; nucleotides not matched to a gene: 7. CDR1 MNHEY and CDR2 SVGAGI come from the germline V gene. CDR3 coding DNA: TGTGCCAGCAGTTACCCGGGGGGAAACACTGAGCAGTTCTTC. Residues: CASSYPGGNTEQFF.

This rearrangement joins TRBV3-1 to TRBJ1-4, with unresolved D. The CDR3 consists of 14 residues. The germline V and J ends were trimmed by 4 bases and 3 bases, with 9 bases remaining between them. The germline V gene has CDR1 LGHDT and CDR2 YNNKEL (reference sequence). The CDR3 sequence: CASSLSVSNEKLFF. DNA for the CDR3: TGTGCCAGCAGCCTAAGCGTTTCTAATGAAAAACTGTTTTTT.

This clonotype was seen many times. The chain joins TRBV6-1 to TRBJ1-6; TRBD1 might be the D (6 bases). The V end was cut by 0 bases, the J end by 7 bases, with 13 bases between. The CDR3 loop spans 16 amino acids. Germline V gene data show CDR1 as MNHNS and CDR2 as SASEGT. CDR3 bases: TGTGCCAGCAGTGAAGCGGGGGGGCTGGGAAATTCACCCCTCCACTTT. It codes for CASSEAGGLGNSPLHF.